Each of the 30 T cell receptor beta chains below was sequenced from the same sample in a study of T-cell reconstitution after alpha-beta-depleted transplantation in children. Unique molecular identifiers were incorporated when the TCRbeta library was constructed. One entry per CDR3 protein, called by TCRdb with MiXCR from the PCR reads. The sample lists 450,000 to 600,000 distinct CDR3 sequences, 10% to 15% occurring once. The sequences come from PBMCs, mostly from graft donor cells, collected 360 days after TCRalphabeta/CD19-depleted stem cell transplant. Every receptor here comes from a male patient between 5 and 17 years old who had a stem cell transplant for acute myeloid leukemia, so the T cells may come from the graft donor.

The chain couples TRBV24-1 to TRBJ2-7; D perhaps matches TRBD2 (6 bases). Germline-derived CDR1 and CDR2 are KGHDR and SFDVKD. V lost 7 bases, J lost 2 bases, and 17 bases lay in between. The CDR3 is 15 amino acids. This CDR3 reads CATSHTGTEAYEQYF. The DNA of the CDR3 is TGTGCCACCAGCCACACCGGGACTGAAGCCTACGAGCAGTACTTC.

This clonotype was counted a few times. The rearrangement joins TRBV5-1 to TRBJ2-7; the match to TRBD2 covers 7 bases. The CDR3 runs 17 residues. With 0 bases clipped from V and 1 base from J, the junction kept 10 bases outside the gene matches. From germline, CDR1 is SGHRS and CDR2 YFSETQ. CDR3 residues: CASSLVAQTSRSYEQYF. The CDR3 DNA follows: TGCGCCAGCAGCTTGGTGGCCCAGACTAGCCGATCCTACGAGCAGTACTTC.

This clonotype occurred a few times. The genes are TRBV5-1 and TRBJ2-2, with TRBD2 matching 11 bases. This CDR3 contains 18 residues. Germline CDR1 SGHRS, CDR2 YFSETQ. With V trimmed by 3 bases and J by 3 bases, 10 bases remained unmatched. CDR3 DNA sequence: TGCGCCAGCAGCTCCCCGACTAGCGGGGTTCTACACACCGGGGAGCTGTTTTTT. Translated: CASSSPTSGVLHTGELFF.

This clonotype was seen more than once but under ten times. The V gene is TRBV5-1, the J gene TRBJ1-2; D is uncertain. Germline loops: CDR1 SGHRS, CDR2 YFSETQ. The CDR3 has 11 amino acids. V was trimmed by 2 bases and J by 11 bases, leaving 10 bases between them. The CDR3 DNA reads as TGCGCCAGCAGCTTTACGGGTAGATACACCTTC. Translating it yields CASSFTGRYTF.

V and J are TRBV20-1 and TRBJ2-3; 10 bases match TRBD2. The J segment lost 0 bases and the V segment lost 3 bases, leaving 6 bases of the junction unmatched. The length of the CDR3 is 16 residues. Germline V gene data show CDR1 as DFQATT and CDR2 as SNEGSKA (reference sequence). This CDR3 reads CSARIKTSGSTDTQYF. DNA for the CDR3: TGCAGTGCTAGGATTAAGACTAGCGGGAGCACAGATACGCAGTATTTT.

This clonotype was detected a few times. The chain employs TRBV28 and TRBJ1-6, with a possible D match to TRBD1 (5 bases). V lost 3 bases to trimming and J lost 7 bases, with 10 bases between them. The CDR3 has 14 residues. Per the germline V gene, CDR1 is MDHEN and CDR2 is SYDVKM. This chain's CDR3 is CASSLGGENSPLHF. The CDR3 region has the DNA TGTGCCAGCAGTTTGGGGGGAGAGAATTCACCCCTCCACTTT.

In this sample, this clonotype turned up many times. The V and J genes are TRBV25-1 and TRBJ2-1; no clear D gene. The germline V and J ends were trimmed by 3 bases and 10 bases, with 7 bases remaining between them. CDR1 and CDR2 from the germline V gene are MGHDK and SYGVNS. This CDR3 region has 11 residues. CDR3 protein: CASSDPSEQFF. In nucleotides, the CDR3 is TGTGCCAGCAGTGACCCCTCAGAGCAGTTCTTC.

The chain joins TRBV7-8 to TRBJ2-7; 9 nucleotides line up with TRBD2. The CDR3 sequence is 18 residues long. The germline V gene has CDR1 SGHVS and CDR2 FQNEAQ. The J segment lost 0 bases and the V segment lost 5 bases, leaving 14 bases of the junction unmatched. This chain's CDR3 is CASSHRGLAGLGSYEQYF. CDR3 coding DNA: TGTGCCAGCAGCCACCGGGGGCTAGCGGGATTGGGCTCCTACGAGCAGTACTTC.

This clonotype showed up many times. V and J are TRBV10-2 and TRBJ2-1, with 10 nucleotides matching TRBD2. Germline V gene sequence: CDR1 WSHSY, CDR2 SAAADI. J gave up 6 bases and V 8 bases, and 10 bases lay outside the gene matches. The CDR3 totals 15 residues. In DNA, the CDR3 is TGCGCCAGCCAAGGGGGGTGGACTAGCGGCAATGAGCAGTTCTTC. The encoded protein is CASQGGWTSGNEQFF.

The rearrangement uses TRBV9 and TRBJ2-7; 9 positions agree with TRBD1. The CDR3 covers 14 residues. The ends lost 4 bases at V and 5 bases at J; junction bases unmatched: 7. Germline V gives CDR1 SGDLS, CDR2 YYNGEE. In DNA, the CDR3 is TGTGCCAGCAGCTTCGCGACAGGGGGGCACGAGCAGTACTTC. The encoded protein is CASSFATGGHEQYF. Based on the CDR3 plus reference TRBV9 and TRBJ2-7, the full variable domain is DSGVTQTPKHLITATGQRVTLRCSPRSGDLSVYWYQQSLDQGLQFLIQYYNGEERAKGNILERFSAQQFPDLHSELNLSSLELGDSALYFCASSFATGGHEQYFGPGTRLTVT.

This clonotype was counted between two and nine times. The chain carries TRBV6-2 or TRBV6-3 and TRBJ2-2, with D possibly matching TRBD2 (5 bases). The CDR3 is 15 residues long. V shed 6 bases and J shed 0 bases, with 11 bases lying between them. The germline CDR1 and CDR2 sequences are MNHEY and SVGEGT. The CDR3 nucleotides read TGTGCCAGCAGCCTCCACGGGACGAACACCGGGGAGCTGTTTTTT. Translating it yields CASSLHGTNTGELFF.

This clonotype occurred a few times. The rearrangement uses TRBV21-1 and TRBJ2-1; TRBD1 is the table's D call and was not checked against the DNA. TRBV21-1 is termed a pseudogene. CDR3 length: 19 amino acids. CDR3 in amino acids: CASSKDPTGDRSSYNEQFF. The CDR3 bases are TGTGCCAGCAGCAAAGACCCGACAGGAGACCGTAGCTCCTACAATGAGCAGTTCTTC.

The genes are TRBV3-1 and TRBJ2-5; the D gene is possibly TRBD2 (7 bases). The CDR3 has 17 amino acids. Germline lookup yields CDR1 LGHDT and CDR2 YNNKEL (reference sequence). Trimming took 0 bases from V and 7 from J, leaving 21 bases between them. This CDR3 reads CASSQDWGGGRVGTQYF. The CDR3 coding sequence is TGTGCCAGCAGCCAAGATTGGGGCGGGGGCAGAGTAGGGACCCAGTACTTC.

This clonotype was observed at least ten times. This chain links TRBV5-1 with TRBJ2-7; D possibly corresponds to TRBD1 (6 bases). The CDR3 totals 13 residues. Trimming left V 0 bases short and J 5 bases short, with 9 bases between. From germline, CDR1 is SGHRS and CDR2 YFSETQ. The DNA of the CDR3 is TGCGCCAGCAGCTTGGACAGGGCAGACGAGCAGTACTTC. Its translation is CASSLDRADEQYF.

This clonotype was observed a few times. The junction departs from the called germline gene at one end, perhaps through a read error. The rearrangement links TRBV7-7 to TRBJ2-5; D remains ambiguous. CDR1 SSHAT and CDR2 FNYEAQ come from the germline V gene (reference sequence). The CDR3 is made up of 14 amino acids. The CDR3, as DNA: TGTGCTAGCAGCTTAGACCCGACCGGCGAGACCCAGTACTTC. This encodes CASSLDPTGETQYF.

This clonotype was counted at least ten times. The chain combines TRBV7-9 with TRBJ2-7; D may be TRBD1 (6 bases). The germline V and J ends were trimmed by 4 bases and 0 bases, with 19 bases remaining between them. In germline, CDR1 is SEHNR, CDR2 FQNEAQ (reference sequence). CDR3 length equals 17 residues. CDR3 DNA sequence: TGTGCCAGCAGCTCACAACAGAAGAGGGGGTCCTCCTACGAGCAGTACTTC. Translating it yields CASSSQQKRGSSYEQYF.

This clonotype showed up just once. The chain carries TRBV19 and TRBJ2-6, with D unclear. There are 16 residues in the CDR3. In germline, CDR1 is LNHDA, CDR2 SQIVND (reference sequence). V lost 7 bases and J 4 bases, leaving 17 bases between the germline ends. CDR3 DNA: TGTGCCAGTATTACCACTGTAAGCTCCGGGGCCAACGTCCTGACTTTC. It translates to CASITTVSSGANVLTF. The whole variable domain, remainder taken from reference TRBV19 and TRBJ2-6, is DGGITQSPKYLFRKEGQNVTLSCEQNLNHDAMYWYRQDPGQGLRLIYYSQIVNDFQKGDIAEGYSVSREKKESFPLTVTSAQKNPTAFYLCASITTVSSGANVLTFGAGSRLTVL.

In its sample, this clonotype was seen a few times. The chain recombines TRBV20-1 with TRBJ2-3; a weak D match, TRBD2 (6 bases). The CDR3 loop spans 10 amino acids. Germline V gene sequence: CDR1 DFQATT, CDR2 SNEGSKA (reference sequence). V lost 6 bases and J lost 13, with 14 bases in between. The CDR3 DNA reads TGCAGTGCCCCACGGGAGACAGAGTATTTT. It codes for CSAPRETEYF.

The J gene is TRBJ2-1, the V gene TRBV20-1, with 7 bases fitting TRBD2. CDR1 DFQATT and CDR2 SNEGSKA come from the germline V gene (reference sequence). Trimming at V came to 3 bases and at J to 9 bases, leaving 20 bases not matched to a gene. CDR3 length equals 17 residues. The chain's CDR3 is CSARPPMGLAVWGEQFF. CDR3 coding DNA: TGCAGTGCTAGGCCCCCTATGGGGCTAGCGGTCTGGGGTGAGCAGTTCTTC.

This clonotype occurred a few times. The chain's CDR3 is CASSLAGLARRNEQFF. CDR3 nucleotides: TGTGCCAGCAGCTTAGCGGGACTAGCGCGTAGAAATGAGCAGTTCTTC. The rearrangement joins TRBV7-2 to TRBJ2-1; TRBD2 matches at 10 bases. J was trimmed by 7 bases and V by 0 bases; bases with no gene match: 6. This CDR3 comprises 16 residues. CDR1 and CDR2 from the germline V gene are SGHTA and FQGNSA. The full variable domain, completed using reference TRBV7-2 and TRBJ2-1, is GAGVSQSPSNKVTEKGKDVELRCDPISGHTALYWYRQSLGQGLEFLIYFQGNSAPDKSGLPSDRFSAERTGGSVSTLTIQRTQQEDSAVYLCASSLAGLARRNEQFFGPGTRLTVL.

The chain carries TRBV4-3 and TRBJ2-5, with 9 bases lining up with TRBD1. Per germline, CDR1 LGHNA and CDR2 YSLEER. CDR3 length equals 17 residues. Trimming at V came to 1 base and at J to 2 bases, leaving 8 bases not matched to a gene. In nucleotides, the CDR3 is TGCGCCAGCAGCCAAGCCTCCGGGACAGGGACTCAAGAGACCCAGTACTTC. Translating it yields CASSQASGTGTQETQYF.

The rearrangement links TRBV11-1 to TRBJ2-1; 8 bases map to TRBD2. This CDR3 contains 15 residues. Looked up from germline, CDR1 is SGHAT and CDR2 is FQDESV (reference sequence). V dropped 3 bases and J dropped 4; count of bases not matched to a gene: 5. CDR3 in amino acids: CASSFTAGEYNEQFF. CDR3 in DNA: TGTGCCAGCAGCTTTACAGCGGGGGAATACAATGAGCAGTTCTTC.

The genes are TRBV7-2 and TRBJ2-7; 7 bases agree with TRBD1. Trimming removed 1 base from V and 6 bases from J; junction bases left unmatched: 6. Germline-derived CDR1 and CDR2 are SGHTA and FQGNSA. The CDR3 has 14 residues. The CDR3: CASSLGLDRVEQYF. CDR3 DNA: TGTGCCAGCAGCTTAGGCCTAGACAGGGTCGAGCAGTACTTC.

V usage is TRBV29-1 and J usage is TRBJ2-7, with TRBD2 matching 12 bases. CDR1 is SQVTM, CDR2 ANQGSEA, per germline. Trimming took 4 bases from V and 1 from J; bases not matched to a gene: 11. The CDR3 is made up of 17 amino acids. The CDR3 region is CSVASPTSGRGSYEQYF. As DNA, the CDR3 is TGCAGCGTTGCCTCTCCGACTAGCGGGAGAGGGTCCTACGAGCAGTACTTC.

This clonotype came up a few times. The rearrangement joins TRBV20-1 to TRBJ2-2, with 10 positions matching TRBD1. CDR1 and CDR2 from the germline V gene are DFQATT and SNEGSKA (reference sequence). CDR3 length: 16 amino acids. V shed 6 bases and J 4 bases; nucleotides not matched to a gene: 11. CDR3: CSAPAGTGVSTGELFF. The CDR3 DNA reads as TGCAGTGCCCCCGCCGGGACAGGGGTCTCCACCGGGGAGCTGTTTTTT.

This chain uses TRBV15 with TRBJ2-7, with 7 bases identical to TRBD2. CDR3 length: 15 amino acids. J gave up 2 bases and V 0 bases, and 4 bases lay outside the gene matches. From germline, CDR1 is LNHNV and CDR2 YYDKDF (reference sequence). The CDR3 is CATSRDRGRAYEQYF. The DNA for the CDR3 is TGTGCCACCAGCAGAGATCGCGGGAGAGCCTACGAGCAGTACTTC.

CDR3 region: CASAQGLAPKNIQYF. As DNA, the CDR3 is TGTGCCAGCGCCCAGGGACTAGCGCCCAAAAACATTCAGTACTTC. The J gene is TRBJ2-4, the V gene TRBV6-1; 10 bases line up with TRBD2. Per germline, CDR1 MNHNS and CDR2 SASEGT. This CDR3 spans 15 amino acids. V gave up 8 bases and J gave up 2 bases; unmatched junction bases: 6.

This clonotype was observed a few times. The CDR3 DNA reads as TGTGCCAGTAGAAAAACCGCCTCTCTCTCCTACGAGCAGTACTTC. It yields the protein CASRKTASLSYEQYF. The rearrangement links TRBV19 to TRBJ2-7; D not resolved. The ends were cut back, 6 bases at V and 0 bases at J, with 15 bases in the middle. CDR1 LNHDA and CDR2 SQIVND come from the germline V gene (reference sequence). CDR3 length: 15 residues.

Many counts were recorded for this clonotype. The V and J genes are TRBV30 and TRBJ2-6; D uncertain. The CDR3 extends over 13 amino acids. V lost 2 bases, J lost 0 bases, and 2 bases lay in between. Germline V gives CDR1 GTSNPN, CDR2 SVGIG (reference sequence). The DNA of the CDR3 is TGTGCCTGGAGTACCTCTGGGGCCAACGTCCTGACTTTC. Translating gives CAWSTSGANVLTF.

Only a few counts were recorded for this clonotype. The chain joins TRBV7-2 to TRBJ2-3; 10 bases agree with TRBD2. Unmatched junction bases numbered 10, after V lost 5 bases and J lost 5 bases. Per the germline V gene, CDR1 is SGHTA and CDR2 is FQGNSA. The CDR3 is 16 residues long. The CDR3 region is CASSTYLGLALDTQYF. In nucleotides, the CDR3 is TGTGCCAGCAGCACCTACCTGGGACTAGCGCTAGATACGCAGTATTTT.